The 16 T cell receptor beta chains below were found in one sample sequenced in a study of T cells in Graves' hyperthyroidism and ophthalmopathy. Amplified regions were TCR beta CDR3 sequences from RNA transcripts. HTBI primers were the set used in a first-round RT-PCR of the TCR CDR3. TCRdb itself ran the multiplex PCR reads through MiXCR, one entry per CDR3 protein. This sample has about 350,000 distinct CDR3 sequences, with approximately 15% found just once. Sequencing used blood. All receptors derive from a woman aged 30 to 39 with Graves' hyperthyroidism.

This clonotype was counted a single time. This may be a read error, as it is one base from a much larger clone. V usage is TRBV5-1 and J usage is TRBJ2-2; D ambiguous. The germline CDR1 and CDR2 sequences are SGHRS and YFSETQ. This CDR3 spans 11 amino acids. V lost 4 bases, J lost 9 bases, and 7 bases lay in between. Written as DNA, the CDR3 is TGCGCCAGCAGCCGTACGAGGGAGCTGTTTTTT. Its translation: CASSRTRELFF.

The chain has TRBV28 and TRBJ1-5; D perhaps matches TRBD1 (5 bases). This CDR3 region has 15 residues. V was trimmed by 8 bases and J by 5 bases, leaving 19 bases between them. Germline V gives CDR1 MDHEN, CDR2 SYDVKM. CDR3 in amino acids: CASRYQGIRDQPQHF. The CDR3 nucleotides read TGTGCCAGCCGTTACCAGGGAATTAGAGATCAGCCCCAGCATTTT. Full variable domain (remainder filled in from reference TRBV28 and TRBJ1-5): DVKVTQSSRYLVKRTGEKVFLECVQDMDHENMFWYRQDPGLGLRLIYFSYDVKMKEKGDIPEGYSVSREKKERFSLILESASTNQTSMYLCASRYQGIRDQPQHFGDGTRLSIL.

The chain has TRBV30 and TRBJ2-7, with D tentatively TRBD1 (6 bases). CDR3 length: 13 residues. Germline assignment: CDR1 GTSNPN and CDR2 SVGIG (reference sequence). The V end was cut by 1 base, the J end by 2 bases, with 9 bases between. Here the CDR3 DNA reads TGTGCCTGGAGTGGGCAGGGGACCTACGAGCAGTACTTC. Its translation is CAWSGQGTYEQYF.

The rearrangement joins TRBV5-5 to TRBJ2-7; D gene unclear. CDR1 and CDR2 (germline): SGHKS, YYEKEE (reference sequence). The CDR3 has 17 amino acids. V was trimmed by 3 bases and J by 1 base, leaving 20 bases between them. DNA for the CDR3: TGTGCCAGCAGCTCCCTTAGTGCCTTTCTGGGATCCTACGAGCAGTACTTC. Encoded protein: CASSSLSAFLGSYEQYF.

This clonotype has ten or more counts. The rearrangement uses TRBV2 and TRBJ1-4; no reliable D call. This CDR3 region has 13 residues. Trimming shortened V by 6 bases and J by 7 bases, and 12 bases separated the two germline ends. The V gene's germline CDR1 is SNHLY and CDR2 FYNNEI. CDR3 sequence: CASRDPPPEKLFF. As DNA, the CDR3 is TGTGCCAGCAGAGACCCTCCCCCTGAAAAACTGTTTTTT.

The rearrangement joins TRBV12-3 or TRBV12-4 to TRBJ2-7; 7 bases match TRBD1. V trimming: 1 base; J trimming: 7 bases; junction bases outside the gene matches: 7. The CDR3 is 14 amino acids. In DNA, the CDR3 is TGTGCCAGCAGTTTAGGGCGCCTCAGGGGGGAGCAGTACTTC. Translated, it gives CASSLGRLRGEQYF.

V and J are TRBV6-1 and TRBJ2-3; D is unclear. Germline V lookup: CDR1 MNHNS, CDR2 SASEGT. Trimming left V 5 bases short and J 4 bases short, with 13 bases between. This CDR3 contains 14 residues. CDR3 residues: CASSYNASPDTQYF. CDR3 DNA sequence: TGTGCCAGCAGTTATAACGCTTCGCCAGATACGCAGTATTTT.

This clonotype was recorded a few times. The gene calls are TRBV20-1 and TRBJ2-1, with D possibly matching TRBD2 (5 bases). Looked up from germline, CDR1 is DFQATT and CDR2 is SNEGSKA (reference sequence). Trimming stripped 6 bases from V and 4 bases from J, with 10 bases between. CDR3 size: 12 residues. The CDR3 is CSAREGYNEQFF. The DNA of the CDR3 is TGCAGTGCCCGAGAGGGTTACAATGAGCAGTTCTTC.

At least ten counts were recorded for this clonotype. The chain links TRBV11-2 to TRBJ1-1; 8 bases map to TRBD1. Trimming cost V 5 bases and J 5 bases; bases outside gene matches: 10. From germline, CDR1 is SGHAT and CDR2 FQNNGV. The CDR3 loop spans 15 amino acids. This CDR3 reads CASSTRQGIETEAFF. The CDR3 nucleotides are TGTGCCAGCAGCACAAGACAGGGGATTGAAACTGAAGCTTTCTTT.

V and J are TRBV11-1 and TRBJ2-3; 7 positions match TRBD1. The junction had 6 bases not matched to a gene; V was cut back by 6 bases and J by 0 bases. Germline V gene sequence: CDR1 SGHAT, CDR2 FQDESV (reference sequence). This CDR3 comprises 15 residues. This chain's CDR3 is CASRPGTVSTDTQYF. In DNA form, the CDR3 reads TGTGCCAGCAGGCCCGGGACAGTTAGCACAGATACGCAGTATTTT.

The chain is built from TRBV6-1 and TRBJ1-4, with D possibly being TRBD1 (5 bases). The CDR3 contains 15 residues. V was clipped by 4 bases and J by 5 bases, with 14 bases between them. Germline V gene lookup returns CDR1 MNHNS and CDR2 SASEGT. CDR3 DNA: TGTGCCAGCAGTGTAACCGGGACGGTGAATGAAAAACTGTTTTTT. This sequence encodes CASSVTGTVNEKLFF.

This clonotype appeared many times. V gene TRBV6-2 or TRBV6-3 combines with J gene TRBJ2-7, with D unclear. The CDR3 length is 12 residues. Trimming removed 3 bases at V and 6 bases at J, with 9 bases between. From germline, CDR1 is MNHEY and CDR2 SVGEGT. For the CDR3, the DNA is TGTGCCAGCAGTTATACCGACCTCGAGCAGTACTTC. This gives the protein CASSYTDLEQYF.

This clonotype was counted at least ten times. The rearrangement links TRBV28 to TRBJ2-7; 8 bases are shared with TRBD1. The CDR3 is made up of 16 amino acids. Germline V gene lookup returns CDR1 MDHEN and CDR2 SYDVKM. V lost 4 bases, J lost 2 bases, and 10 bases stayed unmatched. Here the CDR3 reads CASSSPSGTGPYEQYF. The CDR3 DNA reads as TGTGCCAGCAGTTCCCCTTCCGGGACAGGTCCCTACGAGCAGTACTTC.

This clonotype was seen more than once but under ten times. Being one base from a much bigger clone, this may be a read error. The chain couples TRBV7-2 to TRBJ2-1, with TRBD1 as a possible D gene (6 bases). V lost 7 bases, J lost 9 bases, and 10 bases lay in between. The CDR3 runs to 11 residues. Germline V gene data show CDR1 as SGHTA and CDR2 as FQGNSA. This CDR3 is CASNQGTEQFF. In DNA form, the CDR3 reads TGTGCCAGCAACCAGGGGACTGAGCAGTTCTTC.

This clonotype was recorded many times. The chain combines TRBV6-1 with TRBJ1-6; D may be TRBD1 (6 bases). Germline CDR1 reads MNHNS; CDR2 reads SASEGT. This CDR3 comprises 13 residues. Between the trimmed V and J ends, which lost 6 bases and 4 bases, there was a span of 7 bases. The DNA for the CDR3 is TGTGCCAGCAGACAGGGATATAATTCACCCCTCCACTTT. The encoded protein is CASRQGYNSPLHF.

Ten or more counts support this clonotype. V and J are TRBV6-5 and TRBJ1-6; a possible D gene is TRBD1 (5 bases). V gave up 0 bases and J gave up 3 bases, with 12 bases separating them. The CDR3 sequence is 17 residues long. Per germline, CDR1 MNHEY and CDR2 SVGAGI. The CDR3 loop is CASSYSGQGIYNSPLHF. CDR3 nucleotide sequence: TGTGCCAGCAGTTACTCGGGGCAGGGAATCTATAATTCACCCCTCCACTTT.